What follows are 32 T cell receptor beta chains derived from one specimen sequenced in a study of CD8+ T cells in alopecia areata. RNA, once extracted, was reverse transcribed into cDNA for use as the sequencing template. Using immunoSEQ multiplex PCR, the repertoire was profiled, and TCRdb retains in-frame clones only, with some absent. The table has approximately 180,000 clones, approximately 65% seen once. The sequences come from CD8+ T cells sorted from blood, collected at week 0. These receptors were taken from a human donor with alopecia areata.

V is TRBV6-5 and J is TRBJ2-2, with a weak D call TRBD1 (6 bases). Trimming took 2 bases from V and 8 from J, leaving 18 bases between them. CDR1 and CDR2 from the germline V gene are MNHEY and SVGAGI. CDR3 length: 16 amino acids. The CDR3 DNA reads as TGTGCCAGCAGTTACGACCGGGACACACTCGATGGGGAGCTGTTTTTT. It yields the protein CASSYDRDTLDGELFF.

The J gene is TRBJ2-7, the V gene TRBV6-6; 7 nucleotides line up with TRBD2. This CDR3 is 13 amino acids long. In germline, CDR1 is MNHNY, CDR2 SVGAGI (reference sequence). Trimming removed 7 bases from V and 2 bases from J; junction bases left unmatched: 5. CDR3 sequence (DNA): TGTGCCAGCATGGGGGGGTTCCCCTACGAGCAGTACTTC. It is translated as CASMGGFPYEQYF.

This chain uses TRBV7-9 with TRBJ2-7; 7 nucleotides agree with TRBD1. V lost 5 bases, J lost 5 bases, and 15 bases stayed unmatched. The CDR3 is 16 amino acids. Germline values: CDR1 SEHNR, CDR2 FQNEAQ (reference sequence). CDR3 sequence: CASSPPQNRGGDEQYF. CDR3 sequence (DNA): TGTGCCAGCAGCCCCCCACAAAACAGGGGTGGCGACGAGCAGTACTTC.

This clone occurred a few times. This chain connects TRBV21-1 to TRBJ1-6. TRBV21-1 corresponds to a pseudogene. CDR3 length: 17 residues. CDR3 region: CASSKVRGATINSPLHF. CDR3 in DNA: TGTGCCAGCAGCAAAGTCCGGGGGGCGACGATCAATTCACCCCTCCACTTT.

V and J are TRBV27 and TRBJ2-7; D is possibly TRBD2 (5 bases). Per germline, CDR1 MNHEY and CDR2 SMNVEV (reference sequence). Trimming removed 2 bases from V and 7 bases from J, with 15 bases in between. This CDR3 region has 14 residues. Here the CDR3 reads CASSLGLGIGEQYF. The CDR3 DNA is TGTGCCAGCAGTTTAGGACTGGGGATTGGGGAGCAGTACTTC.

This chain joins TRBV4-2 and TRBJ1-4; D unresolved. Trimming pared 4 bases from V and 12 bases from J, leaving 21 bases between. The V gene's germline CDR1 is LGHNA and CDR2 YNFKEQ. The CDR3 is 15 amino acids. CDR3 sequence (DNA): TGTGCCAGCAGCCGGCCGAGTGGACTCTTGATGGAACTGTTTTTT. Translated: CASSRPSGLLMELFF.

The chain recombines TRBV27 with TRBJ2-5; TRBD2 aligns across 8 bases. Trimming took 3 bases from V and 2 from J; bases not matched to a gene: 11. CDR3 size: 17 residues. The germline V gene encodes CDR1 MNHEY and CDR2 SMNVEV (reference sequence). In nucleotides, the CDR3 is TGTGCCAGCAGTTTTTTGGTCAGCGGGGGAGTTCAAGAGACCCAGTACTTC. It specifies CASSFLVSGGVQETQYF.

V and J are TRBV7-9 and TRBJ2-5, with D perhaps matching TRBD1 (6 bases). Germline CDR1 SEHNR, CDR2 FQNEAQ (reference sequence). This CDR3 has 15 residues. The V end lost 5 bases, the J end lost 1 base, and 14 bases lay between the germline ends. As DNA, the CDR3 is TGTGCCAGCAGCCCTCCGAGGGGGACCCAAGAGACCCAGTACTTC. This gives the protein CASSPPRGTQETQYF.

The chain carries TRBV7-9 and TRBJ2-6, with D unclear. Trimming shortened V by 8 bases and J by 1 base, and 3 bases separated the two germline ends. Germline V gene sequence: CDR1 SEHNR, CDR2 FQNEAQ (reference sequence). CDR3 length: 12 amino acids. The CDR3 reads CASHSGANVLTF. DNA of the CDR3: TGTGCCAGCCATTCTGGGGCCAACGTCCTGACTTTC.

V gene TRBV4-2 combines with J gene TRBJ2-7; 7 bases are a match to TRBD1. The CDR3 has 15 amino acids. CDR1 and CDR2 (germline): LGHNA, YNFKEQ. Unmatched junction bases numbered 4, after V lost 0 bases and J lost 2 bases. CDR3 loop: CASSQDVGQAYEQYF. The CDR3 region has the DNA TGTGCCAGCAGCCAAGATGTAGGACAGGCCTACGAGCAGTACTTC.

The genes are TRBV7-9 and TRBJ2-7; TRBD2 might be the D (5 bases). Per germline, CDR1 SEHNR and CDR2 FQNEAQ (reference sequence). The V end lost 7 bases, the J end lost 3 bases, and 16 bases lay between the germline ends. The CDR3 is made up of 14 amino acids. The CDR3 loop is CASTNRGVNYEQYF. The CDR3 DNA is TGTGCCAGCACCAACCGGGGAGTGAACTACGAGCAGTACTTC.

This clone was counted between two and nine times. The V and J genes are TRBV5-6 and TRBJ2-7, with D perhaps assigned TRBD1 or TRBD2 (5 bases each). The CDR3 sequence is 13 residues long. Germline V gene lookup returns CDR1 SGHDT and CDR2 YYEEEE. Trimming removed 2 bases at V and 1 base at J, with 7 bases between. The CDR3 sequence: CASSLGESYEQYF. As DNA, the CDR3 is TGTGCCAGCAGCTTAGGGGAGTCCTACGAGCAGTACTTC.

V usage is TRBV5-1 and J usage is TRBJ2-6, with 7 bases aligning to TRBD2. This CDR3 has 19 amino acids. Trimming at V came to 0 bases and at J to 1 base, leaving 10 bases not matched to a gene. Germline assignment: CDR1 SGHRS and CDR2 YFSETQ. In DNA, the CDR3 is TGCGCCAGCAGCTTGGAGGGTTCTAGCGGATATTCTGGGGCCAACGTCCTGACTTTC. It codes for CASSLEGSSGYSGANVLTF. Filled out from reference TRBV5-1 and TRBJ2-6, the complete variable domain reads KAGVTQTPRYLIKTRGQQVTLSCSPISGHRSVSWYQQTPGQGLQFLFEYFSETQRNKGNFPGRFSGRQFSNSRSEMNVSTLELGDSALYLCASSLEGSSGYSGANVLTFGAGSRLTVL.

The genes are TRBV10-3 and TRBJ1-1, with a possible D match to TRBD1 (6 bases). Deletions cut 0 bases from V and 0 bases from J, with 8 bases between. Germline V CDR1 and CDR2: ENHRY, SYGVKD. The CDR3 totals 15 residues. The CDR3 region is CAISESQGLNTEAFF. In DNA, the CDR3 is TGTGCCATCAGTGAGTCCCAGGGGTTGAACACTGAAGCTTTCTTT.

This chain uses TRBV11-2 with TRBJ1-5; D gene uncertain. Germline V CDR1 and CDR2: SGHAT, FQNNGV. Trimming cost V 1 base and J 3 bases, with 7 bases left between them. The CDR3 has 14 residues. DNA of the CDR3: TGTGCCAGCAGCTTAGGCTCATCCAATCAGCCCCAGCATTTT. This codes for CASSLGSSNQPQHF.

This clone came up once. The J gene is TRBJ2-3, the V gene TRBV15; D call uncertain. CDR1 is LNHNV, CDR2 YYDKDF, per germline (reference sequence). There are 12 residues in the CDR3. V lost 5 bases and J lost 6, with 9 bases in between. The CDR3 here is CATSPPRDTQYF. In DNA form, the CDR3 reads TGTGCCACCAGCCCCCCCCGGGATACGCAGTATTTT.

V and J are TRBV5-1 and TRBJ2-1; D is uncertain. Trimming took 6 bases from V and 2 from J, leaving 9 bases between them. This CDR3 region has 13 residues. CDR1 is SGHRS, CDR2 YFSETQ, per germline. The CDR3: CASIGTAYNEQFF. The DNA for the CDR3 is TGCGCCAGCATTGGCACCGCCTACAATGAGCAGTTCTTC.

V and J are TRBV7-9 and TRBJ2-3; tentative D call: TRBD2 (5 bases). Germline assignment: CDR1 SEHNR and CDR2 FQNEAQ (reference sequence). This CDR3 has 13 residues. V shed 10 bases and J shed 2 bases, with 13 bases lying between them. CDR3 in DNA: TGTGCCACTAATTCAGCGGACACAGATACGCAGTATTTT. It codes for CATNSADTDTQYF.

A few counts support this clone. V and J are TRBV6-1 and TRBJ1-5; the match to TRBD1 covers 8 bases. CDR1 is MNHNS, CDR2 SASEGT, per germline. J was trimmed by 6 bases and V by 2 bases; bases with no gene match: 6. The CDR3 length is 15 residues. The CDR3: CASSEWWTGTQPQHF. The DNA for the CDR3 is TGTGCCAGCAGTGAATGGTGGACAGGGACTCAGCCCCAGCATTTT.

CDR3 nucleotide sequence: TGTGCCAGCACCCTTGACAGGGGATGGGGCTACACCTTC. Its translation is CASTLDRGWGYTF. The chain links TRBV7-2 to TRBJ1-2, with 8 bases fitting TRBD1. Germline CDR1 reads SGHTA; CDR2 reads FQGNSA. V lost 7 bases and J lost 8; bases outside the gene matches: 9. The CDR3 loop spans 13 amino acids.

The chain carries TRBV9 and TRBJ2-1, with TRBD1 as a possible D gene (5 bases). The CDR3 spans 16 residues. V was clipped by 3 bases and J by 1 base, with 14 bases between them. CDR1 is SGDLS and CDR2 is YYNGEE in the germline V gene. CDR3 loop: CASSAADIKSYNEQFF. The DNA of the CDR3 is TGTGCCAGCAGCGCGGCGGACATAAAGTCCTACAATGAGCAGTTCTTC. Together with reference TRBV9 and TRBJ2-1, the CDR3 gives the full variable domain: DSGVTQTPKHLITATGQRVTLRCSPRSGDLSVYWYQQSLDQGLQFLIQYYNGEERAKGNILERFSAQQFPDLHSELNLSSLELGDSALYFCASSAADIKSYNEQFFGPGTRLTVL.

This chain links TRBV7-9 with TRBJ2-3; D uncertain. Trimming shortened V by 10 bases and J by 6 bases, and 11 bases separated the two germline ends. The V gene's germline CDR1 is SEHNR and CDR2 FQNEAQ (reference sequence). CDR3 length: 11 amino acids. The CDR3 DNA reads as TGTGCCATACTGCTTATGGATACGCAGTATTTT. This gives the protein CAILLMDTQYF. The complete variable domain, with remaining parts taken from reference TRBV7-9 and TRBJ2-3, reads DTGVSQNPRHKITKRGQNVTFRCDPISEHNRLYWYRQTLGQGPEFLTYFQNEAQLEKSRLLSDRFSAERPKGSFSTLEIQRTEQGDSAMYLCAILLMDTQYFGPGTRLTVL.

This clone came up once. Other DNA variants within this sample encode the same CDR3. V and J are TRBV15 and TRBJ1-1; D is perhaps TRBD1 (6 bases). The CDR3 sequence is 13 residues long. The germline gives CDR1 LNHNV, CDR2 YYDKDF (reference sequence). V lost 3 bases, J lost 4 bases, and 9 bases lay in between. The CDR3 DNA reads as TGTGCCACCAGCAGGGGCAGGGGCACTGAAGCTTTCTTT. This sequence encodes CATSRGRGTEAFF.

The chain links TRBV29-1 to TRBJ1-5; 8 nucleotides match TRBD1. CDR3 size: 13 residues. V lost 5 bases, J lost 2 bases, and 2 bases stayed unmatched. Germline loops: CDR1 SQVTM, CDR2 ANQGSEA. The chain's CDR3 is CSVLTGGNQPQHF. The CDR3 coding sequence is TGCAGCGTTCTGACAGGGGGCAATCAGCCCCAGCATTTT. Filled out from reference TRBV29-1 and TRBJ1-5, the complete variable domain reads SAVISQKPSRDICQRGTSLTIQCQVDSQVTMMFWYRQQPGQSLTLIATANQGSEATYESGFVIDKFPISRPNLTFSTLTVSNMSPEDSSIYLCSVLTGGNQPQHFGDGTRLSIL.

This clone came up a few times. The rearrangement joins TRBV6-5 to TRBJ2-1; 8 bases map to TRBD2. The CDR3 length is 14 residues. The germline V gene has CDR1 MNHEY and CDR2 SVGAGI. J gave up 11 bases and V 7 bases, and 13 bases lay outside the gene matches. The CDR3 DNA sequence: TGTGCCAGCACTGGGGGGGTTAGCGGGACCAAGCAGTTCTTC. It is translated as CASTGGVSGTKQFF.

This clone was counted a few times. This chain uses TRBV2 with TRBJ2-2; D perhaps matches TRBD2 (6 bases). The CDR3 covers 17 residues. The V end was cut by 6 bases, the J end by 3 bases, with 20 bases between. Germline-derived CDR1 and CDR2 are SNHLY and FYNNEI. The CDR3 bases are TGTGCCAGCAGGGACGACCCACGGGTAGCGGACACCGGGGAGCTGTTTTTT. Its translation: CASRDDPRVADTGELFF.

The chain recombines TRBV9 with TRBJ2-1; 15 bases map to TRBD2. Germline V gene sequence: CDR1 SGDLS, CDR2 YYNGEE. The CDR3 runs to 16 residues. The junction had 10 bases not matched to a gene; V was cut back by 5 bases and J by 10 bases. As DNA, the CDR3 is TGTGCCAGCAGAGCCGGGACTAGCGGGGGGTTCGACGAGCAGTTCTTC. Translated: CASRAGTSGGFDEQFF.

This clone has a handful of counts. The gene calls are TRBV12-5 and TRBJ1-5; D is uncertain. Germline V CDR1 and CDR2: LGHNT, FRNRAP. The V end was cut by 1 base, the J end by 13 bases, with 8 bases between. This CDR3 is built from 11 residues. In DNA form, the CDR3 reads TGTGCTAGTGGTTTGGGAGATACGCAGCATTTT. This gives the protein CASGLGDTQHF.

The chain links TRBV7-9 to TRBJ2-1, with 10 bases matching TRBD2. Trimming removed 4 bases from V and 4 bases from J; junction bases left unmatched: 4. The germline CDR1 and CDR2 sequences are SEHNR and FQNEAQ (reference sequence). This CDR3 is built from 15 residues. The CDR3 sequence: CASSSRTSGYNEQFF. The CDR3 coding sequence is TGTGCCAGCAGCTCAAGGACTAGCGGATACAATGAGCAGTTCTTC.

The table lists this clone with a few counts. The V and J genes are TRBV29-1 and TRBJ2-7, with 7 nucleotides matching TRBD1. The CDR3 spans 15 residues. Germline V CDR1 and CDR2: SQVTM, ANQGSEA. The V and J ends lost 4 bases and 5 bases, in that order; junction bases with no gene match: 14. The CDR3 loop reads CSVGVLDRDIDEQYF. CDR3 sequence (DNA): TGCAGCGTTGGGGTTTTAGACAGGGATATCGACGAGCAGTACTTC.

The gene calls are TRBV30 and TRBJ1-3; D gene ambiguous. CDR1 GTSNPN and CDR2 SVGIG come from the germline V gene (reference sequence). This CDR3 is 13 amino acids long. The germline V and J ends were trimmed by 4 bases and 0 bases, with 7 bases remaining between them. The CDR3 DNA reads as TGTGCCTGGATGGAGGACTCTGGAAACACCATATATTTT. Its protein is CAWMEDSGNTIYF.

This clone showed up just a few times. This chain joins TRBV5-1 and TRBJ2-1; 8 positions agree with TRBD2. The length of the CDR3 is 14 residues. Looked up from germline, CDR1 is SGHRS and CDR2 is YFSETQ. Trimming removed 6 bases from V and 4 bases from J; junction bases left unmatched: 6. The CDR3 protein is CASIPGLGYNEQFF. The CDR3, as DNA: TGCGCCAGCATCCCGGGACTAGGTTACAATGAGCAGTTCTTC.